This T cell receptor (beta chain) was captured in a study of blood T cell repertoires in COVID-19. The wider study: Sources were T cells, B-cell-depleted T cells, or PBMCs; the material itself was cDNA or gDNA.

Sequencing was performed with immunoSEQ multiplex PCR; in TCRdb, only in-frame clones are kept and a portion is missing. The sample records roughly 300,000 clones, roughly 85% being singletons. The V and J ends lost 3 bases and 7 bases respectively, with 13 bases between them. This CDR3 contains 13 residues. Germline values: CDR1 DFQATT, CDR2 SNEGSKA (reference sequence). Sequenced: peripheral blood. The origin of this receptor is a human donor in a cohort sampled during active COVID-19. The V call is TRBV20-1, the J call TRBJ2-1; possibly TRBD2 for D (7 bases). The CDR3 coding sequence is TGCAGTGCTAGTCGGGGGGCCGGAAATGAGCAGTTCTTC. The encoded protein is CSASRGAGNEQFF.